A selection of T cell receptor beta chains follows, all from one sample in a study of control samples from healthy donors and cancer patients. This table comes from immunoSEQ multiplex PCR, and its TCRdb copy is limited to in-frame clones, with some not included. The sample has under 200,000 clones; approximately 96% are singletons. What was sequenced was blood. All receptors come from a woman aged 40 to 50 in good health. Both conserved end residues are part of each CDR3. Fields, in order: J gene, D gene, V gene, clone size, CDR3 protein, CDR3 DNA. A D gene is named only where the DNA matches it firmly. Clone size is given for some rows only: seen once, a few or many times, or a class if the clone is expanded.

TRBJ1-1 | . | TRBV3-1/TRBV3-2 | . | CASSQEGVGQAFF | TGTGCCAGCAGCCAAGAAGGTGTGGGTCAGGCTTTCTTT
TRBJ2-7 | . | TRBV7-8 | . | CASSSADRSYEQYF | TGTGCCAGCAGCTCCGCTGACAGGTCCTACGAGCAGTACTTC
TRBJ1-1 | . | TRBV12-3/TRBV12-4 | . | CASSKGVAEAFF | TGTGCCAGCAGTAAGGGAGTCGCTGAAGCTTTCTTT
TRBJ2-5 | . | TRBV2 | . | CASGSGFQETQYF | TGTGCCAGCGGGAGCGGGTTTCAAGAGACCCAGTACTTC
TRBJ1-5 | . | TRBV2 | . | CASSDPGRDQPQHF | TGTGCCAGCAGTGATCCAGGGCGTGATCAGCCCCAGCATTTT
TRBJ2-6 | TRBD1 | TRBV19 | . | CASSWGRGLSGANVLTF | TGTGCCAGTAGTTGGGGCAGGGGGCTCTCTGGGGCCAACGTCCTGACTTTC
TRBJ1-2 | TRBD1 | TRBV7-2 | . | CASSLDGQGTQGFGYTF | TGTGCCAGCAGCTTAGACGGACAGGGCACGCAAGGTTTTGGCTACACCTTC
TRBJ1-2 | TRBD1 | TRBV29-1 | . | CSVGSQGARYGYTF | TGCAGCGTCGGATCACAGGGGGCGCGATATGGCTACACCTTC
TRBJ2-7 | . | TRBV5-4 | . | CASSLAGGYYEQYF | TGTGCCAGCAGCTTGGCGGGGGGCTACTACGAGCAGTACTTC
TRBJ1-1 | . | TRBV2 | . | CASSDPGFETEAFF | TGTGCCAGCAGTGATCCGGGGTTCGAAACTGAAGCTTTCTTT
TRBJ1-6 | . | TRBV7-3 | . | CTSSLEGPSSYNSPLHF | TGTACCAGCAGCTTAGAGGGCCCGAGCTCCTATAATTCACCCCTCCACTTT
TRBJ2-5 | . | TRBV5-1 | . | CASSSGQRNGETQYF | TGCGCCAGCAGCTCCGGACAGAGAAATGGAGAGACCCAGTACTTC
TRBJ1-2 | . | TRBV5-5 | . | CASSLAWGDYGYTF | TGTGCCAGCAGCTTGGCCTGGGGCGACTATGGCTACACCTTC
TRBJ1-1 | . | TRBV6-5 | . | CAGALNTEAFF | TGTGCCGGGGCGTTGAACACTGAAGCTTTCTTT
TRBJ1-5 | . | TRBV10-3 | . | CAISESGEGGPRQPQHF | TGTGCCATCAGTGAGTCGGGCGAGGGGGGGCCGCGGCAGCCCCAGCATTTT
TRBJ1-2 | . | TRBV4-1 | . | CASSQVGRNYGYTF | TGCGCCAGCAGCCAAGTTGGCAGAAACTATGGCTACACCTTC
TRBJ2-1 | TRBD2 | TRBV4-3 | once | CASSQEGGRYNEQFF | TGCGCCAGCAGCCAAGAAGGCGGGAGATACAATGAGCAGTTCTTC
TRBJ2-5 | . | TRBV20-1 | . | CSASRSRETQYF | TGCAGTGCTAGTCGGAGTAGAGAGACCCAGTACTTC
TRBJ1-1 | . | TRBV10-2 | . | CASSPRDEAFF | TGCGCCAGCAGCCCCCGGGATGAAGCTTTCTTT
TRBJ2-1 | . | TRBV9 | . | CASSVAWRDNEQFF | TGTGCCAGCAGCGTAGCTTGGAGGGACAATGAGCAGTTCTTC
TRBJ1-4 | . | TRBV10-2 | . | CASSVTGQINEKLFF | TGCGCCAGCAGTGTCACCGGGCAAATAAATGAAAAACTGTTTTTT
TRBJ1-1 | . | TRBV30 | . | CAWSPPRNTEAFF | TGTGCCTGGAGCCCACCCAGGAACACTGAAGCTTTCTTT
TRBJ2-1 | . | TRBV27 | . | CASSYSGSYNEQFF | TGTGCCAGCAGCTACAGCGGCTCCTACAATGAGCAGTTCTTC
TRBJ2-5 | . | TRBV7-6 | . | CASSLSTGTQYF | TGTGCCAGCAGCTTAAGTACTGGGACCCAGTACTTC
TRBJ2-5 | . | TRBV18 | once | CASSPQGGRETQYF | TGTGCCAGCTCACCACAGGGTGGACGCGAGACCCAGTACTTC
TRBJ1-5 | . | TRBV3-1/TRBV3-2 | . | CASSQGGKQSYSNQPQHF | TGTGCCAGCAGCCAGGGGGGGAAACAGTCATATAGCAATCAGCCCCAGCATTTT
TRBJ2-1 | TRBD2 | TRBV6-5 | . | CASSFLAANEQFF | TGTGCCAGCAGTTTTCTAGCGGCCAATGAGCAGTTCTTC
TRBJ2-1 | . | TRBV19 | . | CASNRDSGSYNEQFF | TGTGCCAGTAACAGGGACTCGGGCTCCTACAATGAGCAGTTCTTC
TRBJ1-1 | TRBD1 | TRBV5-1 | . | CASSSHSGTGNTEAFF | TGCGCCAGCAGCTCGCACTCCGGGACAGGCAACACTGAAGCTTTCTTT
TRBJ2-1 | TRBD2 | TRBV3-1/TRBV3-2 | . | CASSQDRIGTSGLFF | TGTGCCAGCAGCCAAGATCGGATAGGGACTAGCGGATTGTTCTTC
TRBJ1-5 | . | TRBV19 | . | CASSIAGRDQPQHF | TGTGCCAGTAGTATAGCCGGACGGGATCAGCCCCAGCATTTT
TRBJ2-1 | . | TRBV6-1 | once | CASSGPTRGSYNEQFF | TGTGCCAGCAGTGGACCAACGAGGGGCTCCTACAATGAGCAGTTCTTC
TRBJ2-1 | . | TRBV6-6 | . | CASSYGGRTYNEQFF | TGTGCCAGCAGTTACGGGGGCAGAACCTACAATGAGCAGTTCTTC
TRBJ2-5 | . | TRBV27 | . | CASSPHRTAETQYF | TGTGCCAGCAGCCCCCACCGGACAGCAGAGACCCAGTACTTC
TRBJ1-5 | TRBD1 | TRBV9 | . | CASSAGQNNQPQHF | TGTGCCAGCAGCGCGGGACAGAACAATCAGCCCCAGCATTTT
TRBJ1-2 | . | TRBV7-9 | once | CASSPGTISYGYTF | TGTGCCAGCAGCCCCGGGACGATTAGTTATGGCTACACCTTC
TRBJ1-6 | TRBD1 | TRBV5-1 | . | CASRPGQGAIISNSPLHF | TGCGCCAGCAGACCGGGACAGGGGGCGATTATTTCTAATTCACCCCTCCACTTT
TRBJ1-3 | . | TRBV4-3 | . | CASSQVQGGSSGNTIYF | TGCGCCAGCAGCCAAGTACAGGGTGGGAGCTCTGGAAACACCATATATTTT
TRBJ2-7 | TRBD2 | TRBV6-6 | . | CASSILAGDSYEQYF | TGTGCCAGCAGCATACTAGCGGGTGATTCTTACGAGCAGTACTTC
TRBJ2-1 | . | TRBV6-1 | . | CASSDPGTNEQFF | TGTGCCAGCAGTGACCCGGGAACCAATGAGCAGTTCTTC
TRBJ2-7 | . | TRBV6-5 | . | CASGRGLDEQYF | TGTGCCAGCGGTAGGGGGTTGGACGAGCAGTACTTC
TRBJ1-5 | . | TRBV6-5 | . | CASSPRQGLGQPQHF | TGTGCCAGCAGCCCCAGGCAGGGTCTAGGCCAGCCCCAGCATTTT
TRBJ2-5 | TRBD1 | TRBV14 | . | CASSQGLRLAYGTVAAETQYF | TGTGCCAGCAGCCAAGGTTTGAGGCTGGCGTACGGGACAGTGGCCGCGGAGACCCAGTACTTC
TRBJ1-2 | TRBD1 | TRBV5-4 | few | CASSLFGTGVWGYTF | TGTGCCAGCAGCTTGTTTGGGACAGGGGTCTGGGGCTACACCTTC
TRBJ1-1 | . | TRBV27 | . | CASSYSYNTEAFF | TGTGCCAGCAGTTATTCTTACAACACTGAAGCTTTCTTT
TRBJ2-1 | . | TRBV2 | . | CASSEGAGAGYNEQFF | TGTGCCAGCAGTGAGGGGGCAGGGGCAGGCTACAATGAGCAGTTCTTC
TRBJ1-1 | . | TRBV9 | . | CASSVAARGGGTEAFF | TGTGCCAGCAGCGTAGCGGCTAGGGGAGGGGGCACTGAAGCTTTCTTT
TRBJ2-4 | . | TRBV7-9 | . | CASSSLGGDEKNIQYF | TGTGCCAGCAGCTCCCTCGGAGGGGACGAGAAAAACATTCAGTACTTC
TRBJ1-3 | TRBD1 | TRBV5-1 | . | CASSLVPRTGVSGNTIYF | TGCGCCAGCAGCTTGGTTCCCCGGACAGGTGTCTCTGGAAACACCATATATTTT
TRBJ1-4 | TRBD1 | TRBV29-1 | . | CSVEGGTAANEKLFF | TGCAGCGTTGAAGGCGGGACAGCTGCGAATGAAAAACTGTTTTTT